What follows describes a single T cell receptor beta chain. Authors' methods: Amplification of reference gene primers provided the estimated nucleated cell counts. Only in-frame clones appear in the TCRdb table, and some are missing; sequencing was by immunoSEQ multiplex PCR. The DNA was the basis for D and trimming; V, J and clone size are from that table. This table has some 200,000 clones, around 85% appearing once. These data come from a study of blood T cell repertoires in COVID-19. Trimming took off 0 bases at V and 0 bases at J, with 4 bases between the two ends. CDR3 length: 15 residues. Germline CDR1 SGHDT, CDR2 YYEEEE. Enrolment of Seattle patients took place during active infection, and they were followed longitudinally.

This clonotype was obtained from a man aged 60 to 69 with COVID-19, enrolled during active disease. The J gene is TRBJ2-6, the V gene TRBV5-6; D gene ambiguous. Material for sequencing was peripheral blood. The CDR3 reads CASSLGSSGANVLTF. The DNA of the CDR3 is TGTGCCAGCAGCTTGGGTAGCTCTGGGGCCAACGTCCTGACTTTC. The full variable domain, rest sourced from reference TRBV5-6 and TRBJ2-6, is DAGVTQSPTHLIKTRGQQVTLRCSPKSGHDTVSWYQQALGQGPQFIFQYYEEEERQRGNFPDRFSGHQFPNYSSELNVNALLLGDSALYLCASSLGSSGANVLTFGAGSRLTVL.